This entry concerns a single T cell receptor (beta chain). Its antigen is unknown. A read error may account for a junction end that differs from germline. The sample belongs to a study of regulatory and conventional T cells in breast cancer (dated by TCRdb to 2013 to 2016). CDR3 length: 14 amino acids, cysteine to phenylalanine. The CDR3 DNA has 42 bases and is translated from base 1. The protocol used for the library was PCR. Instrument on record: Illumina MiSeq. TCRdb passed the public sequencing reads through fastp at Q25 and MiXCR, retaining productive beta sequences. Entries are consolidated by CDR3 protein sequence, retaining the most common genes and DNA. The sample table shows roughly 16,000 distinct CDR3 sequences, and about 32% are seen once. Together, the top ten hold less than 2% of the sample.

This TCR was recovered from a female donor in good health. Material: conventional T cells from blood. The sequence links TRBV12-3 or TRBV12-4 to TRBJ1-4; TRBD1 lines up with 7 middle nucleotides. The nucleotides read TGTGCCAGCGGTGTACAGGGGACTAACGAAAAACTGTTTTTT. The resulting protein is CASGVQGTNEKLFF.